The clone carrying this T cell receptor beta chain was picked up a small number of times. Its antigen is not known. The data were taken from a study of cytomegalovirus exposure and HLA in healthy donors. Trimming took off 3 bases at V and 0 bases at J, with 10 bases between the two ends. The CDR3 contains 14 residues. From germline, CDR1 is SGHDT and CDR2 YYEEEE. These donors counted as nominally healthy when sampled, but unrecorded immune exposures were likely. Study-level results: CMV antigen specificity was confirmed in vitro for a few CMV-associated chains. Whilst most TCR sequences proved rare, a subset of public TCRs occurred across many donors. Available immune exposure information was restricted to CMV serostatus only.

Vbeta (60) and Jbeta (13) primers were used in the PCR. The repertoire was sequenced with immunoSEQ multiplex PCR; TCRdb's copy has only in-frame clones and lacks some. The sample records 85,000 to 120,000 clones, roughly 82% being singletons. The chain links TRBV5-6 to TRBJ2-7; possibly TRBD1 for D (5 bases). The TCR originated in a male donor in good health and CMV-seropositive. The sample comprised PBMCs. DNA of the CDR3: TGTGCCAGCAGCTCAGGGATTTCCTCCTACGAGCAGTACTTC. Protein: CASSSGISSYEQYF.